Below, one T cell receptor (beta chain) is given with its context. These data are taken from a study of control samples from healthy donors and cancer patients. Repertoires were generated with immunoSEQ multiplex PCR, while TCRdb's copy carries only in-frame clones and drops some. The table records 90,000 or so clones, roughly 90% of them present only once. Germline-derived CDR1 and CDR2 are SEHNR and FQNEAQ (reference sequence). The CDR3 runs 11 residues. V lost 1 base and J 12 bases, leaving 9 bases between the germline ends. The specimen sequenced was blood. The gene calls are TRBV7-9 and TRBJ1-1; D is undetermined. The receptor comes from a woman aged 70 to 79 in good health. CDR3 protein: CASSLGTLSFF. DNA for the CDR3: TGTGCCAGCAGCTTAGGGACTTTGTCTTTCTTT.